A selection of T cell receptor beta chains follows, all from one sample in a study of blood T cells in healthy people across ages. TCRdb re-derived calls from the 5' RACE reads in MiXCR, one entry per CDR3 protein. The data show around 780,000 distinct CDR3 sequences, with 56% seen just once and roughly 25% held by the top ten. Specimen: blood. The receptors stem from a middle-aged man in good health. Both conserved end residues are part of each CDR3. Each record gives: CDR3 DNA, CDR3 protein, J gene, clone size, V gene, D gene. A D gene is named only where the DNA matches it firmly. The size entry is marked missing in some rows and otherwise reads once, few, many or a size class.

CDR3 DNA: TGTGCCAGCAGCGCACTAGCGGGAGCGGCAGATACGCAGTATTTT
CDR3 protein: CASSALAGAADTQYF
J gene: TRBJ2-3
clone size: .
V gene: TRBV9
D gene: TRBD2

CDR3 DNA: TGCAGCGCTGACAGGAGATCGTACAATGAGCAGTTCTTC
CDR3 protein: CSADRRSYNEQFF
J gene: TRBJ2-1
clone size: few
V gene: TRBV29-1
D gene: .

CDR3 DNA: TGCAGCGTTGGGAGGGTTGGGTCGACAGATACGCAGTATTTT
CDR3 protein: CSVGRVGSTDTQYF
J gene: TRBJ2-3
clone size: .
V gene: TRBV29-1
D gene: .

CDR3 DNA: TGTGCCAGCAGCAAAGTTGACGAGGGTGAGAACACTGAAGCTTTCTTT
CDR3 protein: CASSKVDEGENTEAFF
J gene: TRBJ1-1
clone size: .
V gene: TRBV21-1
D gene: .

CDR3 DNA: TGTGCCAGCAGCTTAGGGAGGGATAGTTTGGGTTCACCCCTCCACTTT
CDR3 protein: CASSLGRDSLGSPLHF
J gene: TRBJ1-6
clone size: .
V gene: TRBV7-2
D gene: .

CDR3 DNA: TGTGCCAGCAGCTCTACTAGCGGGGGAGTGGGCGGCTCCTACAATGAGCAGTTCTTC
CDR3 protein: CASSSTSGGVGGSYNEQFF
J gene: TRBJ2-1
clone size: .
V gene: TRBV12-3/TRBV12-4
D gene: TRBD2

CDR3 DNA: TGTGCCACCGGCTTTATTGGGAACACTGAAGCTTTCTTT
CDR3 protein: CATGFIGNTEAFF
J gene: TRBJ1-1
clone size: .
V gene: TRBV15
D gene: .

CDR3 DNA: TGCAGCGGTGGTCCCGGGACAGGGACGTACAATGAGCAGTTCTTC
CDR3 protein: CSGGPGTGTYNEQFF
J gene: TRBJ2-1
clone size: .
V gene: TRBV29-1
D gene: TRBD1

CDR3 DNA: TGTGCCAGCAGCCAAGATCTTAACAGAAATCAGCCCCAGCATTTT
CDR3 protein: CASSQDLNRNQPQHF
J gene: TRBJ1-5
clone size: .
V gene: TRBV4-2
D gene: .

CDR3 DNA: TGTGCCACCAGTGATTTGACAGGGTTGAATGAGCAGTTCTTC
CDR3 protein: CATSDLTGLNEQFF
J gene: TRBJ2-1
clone size: .
V gene: TRBV24-1
D gene: .

CDR3 DNA: TGTGCCAGCAGCGTCGGATCTAGCACAGATACGCAGTATTTT
CDR3 protein: CASSVGSSTDTQYF
J gene: TRBJ2-3
clone size: few
V gene: TRBV7-2
D gene: .

CDR3 DNA: TGCGCCAGCAGCTTAGGCCAGGGAAGCACCGGGGAGCTGTTTTTT
CDR3 protein: CASSLGQGSTGELFF
J gene: TRBJ2-2
clone size: .
V gene: TRBV5-1
D gene: .

CDR3 DNA: TGTGCCAGCAGTTTAGTCCCGGCCCAGCAGTACTTC
CDR3 protein: CASSLVPAQQYF
J gene: TRBJ2-7
clone size: once
V gene: TRBV28
D gene: .

CDR3 DNA: TGTGCCACAGAGTCCAACAGGGGGCAGGACAATGAGCAGTTCTTC
CDR3 protein: CATESNRGQDNEQFF
J gene: TRBJ2-1
clone size: .
V gene: TRBV15
D gene: TRBD1

CDR3 DNA: TGCAGTGCTAGAGAAAAATACAATGAGCAGTACTTC
CDR3 protein: CSAREKYNEQYF
J gene: TRBJ2-7
clone size: .
V gene: TRBV20-1
D gene: .

CDR3 DNA: TGTGCCAGCAGTCACGACTCTCGAGGTACGCAGTATTTT
CDR3 protein: CASSHDSRGTQYF
J gene: TRBJ2-3
clone size: .
V gene: TRBV6-5
D gene: .

CDR3 DNA: TGTGCCAGGAGTGGCAGCCAAGCCTACGAGCAGTACTTC
CDR3 protein: CARSGSQAYEQYF
J gene: TRBJ2-7
clone size: .
V gene: TRBV6-5
D gene: .

CDR3 DNA: TGCAGCGTCCTGACCGGAGTGGCTTTCTTT
CDR3 protein: CSVLTGVAFF
J gene: TRBJ1-1
clone size: .
V gene: TRBV29-1
D gene: .

CDR3 DNA: TGTGCCAGCAGCTCCGACAGGGGAGCCTACAATGGGCAGTTCTTC
CDR3 protein: CASSSDRGAYNGQFF
J gene: TRBJ2-1
clone size: .
V gene: TRBV7-3
D gene: TRBD1

CDR3 DNA: TGTGCCAGCAGTTCAGGGTGGGGTGATGAGCAGTACTTC
CDR3 protein: CASSSGWGDEQYF
J gene: TRBJ2-5
clone size: few
V gene: TRBV27
D gene: .

CDR3 DNA: TGCAGTGCTTATCCACTCGTGAGCTCCTACAATGAGCAGTTCTTC
CDR3 protein: CSAYPLVSSYNEQFF
J gene: TRBJ2-1
clone size: .
V gene: TRBV20-1
D gene: .

CDR3 DNA: TGTGCCAGCAGCCTAGGGGGCCTCCAAAACATTCAGTACTTC
CDR3 protein: CASSLGGLQNIQYF
J gene: TRBJ2-4
clone size: .
V gene: TRBV14
D gene: TRBD1

CDR3 DNA: TGTGCCATCAGTTACCCCAAAGACTTAGCGGGGAGCTACACAGATACGCAGTATTTT
CDR3 protein: CAISYPKDLAGSYTDTQYF
J gene: TRBJ2-3
clone size: .
V gene: TRBV10-3
D gene: TRBD2

CDR3 DNA: TGCGCCAGTAGCCGCGCTCCGGGAGGATACGAGCAGTACTTC
CDR3 protein: CASSRAPGGYEQYF
J gene: TRBJ2-7
clone size: .
V gene: TRBV4-1
D gene: TRBD2

CDR3 DNA: TGCAGTGCCCAGCGTAGGGTCGGACAGTTTGAGCAGTTCTTC
CDR3 protein: CSAQRRVGQFEQFF
J gene: TRBJ2-1
clone size: .
V gene: TRBV20-1
D gene: .